One and the same sample provided the 32 T cell receptor beta chains below, sequenced in a study of shared clonotypes between healthy human individuals. Here immunoSEQ multiplex PCR was the method, and the copy in TCRdb shows in-frame clones only, minus some. The profile covers around 2.3 million clones, with around 95% appearing a single time and around 0.13% taken by the ten largest. The sequenced material came from naive CD4+ T cells sorted from blood. Documented subset: CD45RA+ positively selected. The receptor source for this set is a man aged 18 to 30 in good health.

This chain joins TRBV5-4 and TRBJ2-3, with D perhaps TRBD1 (6 bases). CDR1 and CDR2 (germline): SGHNT, YYREEE (reference sequence). CDR3 length: 16 amino acids. Trimming stripped 0 bases from V and 1 base from J, with 12 bases between. CDR3 nucleotides: TGTGCCAGCAGCTTGGGGCTAGGACAGCGCACAGATACGCAGTATTTT. As protein: CASSLGLGQRTDTQYF.

The chain links TRBV5-4 to TRBJ1-1; 8 bases line up with TRBD1. The V gene end was trimmed by 4 bases and the J gene end by 2 bases; junction bases not matched to a gene: 10. The length of the CDR3 is 16 residues. Germline CDR1 SGHNT, CDR2 YYREEE (reference sequence). The CDR3 DNA reads TGTGCCAGCAGCCCGGGACGGGGACAGGTTAACACTGAAGCTTTCTTT. Its protein product is CASSPGRGQVNTEAFF.

The chain joins TRBV18 to TRBJ2-7; D is perhaps TRBD2 (7 bases). Germline lookup yields CDR1 KGHSH and CDR2 LQKENI. With 6 bases removed from V and 2 bases from J, the gap between germline ends came to 14 bases. The CDR3 spans 14 residues. The CDR3 sequence: CASSVAGATYEQYF. Written as DNA, the CDR3 is TGTGCCAGCTCCGTTGCGGGGGCGACCTACGAGCAGTACTTC.

This chain joins TRBV28 and TRBJ2-7; D possibly uses TRBD1 or TRBD2 (5 bases each). This CDR3 spans 14 amino acids. Germline lookup yields CDR1 MDHEN and CDR2 SYDVKM. V lost 6 bases and J 4 bases, leaving 16 bases between the germline ends. For the CDR3, the DNA is TGTGCCAGCAGAGGGACGGAGAGTCCTTACGAGCAGTACTTC. This gives the protein CASRGTESPYEQYF. Together with reference TRBV28 and TRBJ2-7, the CDR3 gives the full variable domain: DVKVTQSSRYLVKRTGEKVFLECVQDMDHENMFWYRQDPGLGLRLIYFSYDVKMKEKGDIPEGYSVSREKKERFSLILESASTNQTSMYLCASRGTESPYEQYFGPGTRLTVT.

In this sample, this clone turned up a few times. The same CDR3 also results from other DNA sequences found in this sample. The chain couples TRBV28 to TRBJ2-7, with unresolved D. The germline gives CDR1 MDHEN, CDR2 SYDVKM. V was shortened by 2 bases and J by 4 bases, with 6 bases between the two germline ends. The CDR3 totals 12 residues. The CDR3 region has the DNA TGTGCCAGCAGTTTAGCAGCTTACGAGCAGTACTTC. It translates to CASSLAAYEQYF.

The rearrangement uses TRBV5-1 and TRBJ2-5; TRBD1 aligns across 9 bases. The CDR3 runs to 16 residues. The V gene end was trimmed by 0 bases and the J gene end by 5 bases; junction bases not matched to a gene: 8. CDR1 and CDR2 from the germline V gene are SGHRS and YFSETQ. For the CDR3, the DNA is TGCGCCAGCAGCTTGGGCCCACAGGGGGCGGGCGAGACCCAGTACTTC. This codes for CASSLGPQGAGETQYF.

A note on this clone: This sample also contains other DNA sequences that code for the same CDR3. V gene TRBV5-1 combines with J gene TRBJ2-7; no reliable D call. Trimming removed 0 bases from V and 2 bases from J, with 9 bases in between. Germline V CDR1 and CDR2: SGHRS, YFSETQ. The CDR3 length is 14 residues. CDR3 sequence reads: CASSLALGPYEQYF. DNA of the CDR3: TGCGCCAGCAGCTTGGCCTTAGGGCCCTACGAGCAGTACTTC.

This clone was counted a single time. At the DNA level, this CDR3 is encoded by other sequences in the same sample as well. V and J are TRBV18 and TRBJ1-2, with D tentatively TRBD1 (6 bases). This CDR3 spans 13 amino acids. Trimming removed 1 base at V and 4 bases at J, with 7 bases between. From germline, CDR1 is KGHSH and CDR2 LQKENI. CDR3 loop: CASSPRGGYGYTF. The CDR3 nucleotides read TGTGCCAGCTCACCACGAGGGGGCTATGGCTACACCTTC.

This clone was detected once. The chain carries TRBV5-1 and TRBJ2-1, with TRBD2 matching 11 bases. Trimming cost V 0 bases and J 9 bases; bases outside gene matches: 11. The CDR3 spans 17 residues. CDR1 and CDR2 from the germline V gene are SGHRS and YFSETQ. CDR3 loop: CASSLDGASGRIGEQFF. In nucleotides, the CDR3 is TGCGCCAGCAGCTTGGATGGGGCTAGCGGGAGGATTGGTGAGCAGTTCTTC.

V gene TRBV4-1 combines with J gene TRBJ1-3; D is uncertain. There are 17 residues in the CDR3. V lost 0 bases to trimming and J lost 0 bases, with 12 bases between them. Germline V gene sequence: CDR1 MGHRA, CDR2 YSYEKL. CDR3 nucleotides: TGCGCCAGCAGCCAAGAACCGTTAAGGAGCTCTGGAAACACCATATATTTT. Translation gives CASSQEPLRSSGNTIYF.

V gene TRBV6-6 combines with J gene TRBJ1-3; no clear D gene. V shed 7 bases and J shed 8 bases, with 12 bases lying between them. This CDR3 is built from 12 residues. The germline CDR1 and CDR2 sequences are MNHNY and SVGAGI (reference sequence). CDR3 sequence: CASTATRDTIYF. CDR3 nucleotides: TGTGCCAGCACCGCGACCCGGGACACCATATATTTT.

The V call is TRBV4-3, the J call TRBJ2-7; 11 bases align to TRBD1. The V segment lost 1 base and the J segment 7 bases; nucleotides outside the gene matches: 6. CDR3 length: 15 residues. Germline CDR1 is LGHNA and CDR2 is YSLEER. The CDR3 protein is CASSQVGQGVWEQYF. The CDR3 nucleotides read TGCGCCAGCAGCCAAGTGGGACAGGGGGTCTGGGAGCAGTACTTC.

This sequence joins TRBV7-2 and TRBJ2-1; the D is unclear. Trimming pared 7 bases from V and 0 bases from J, leaving 13 bases between. CDR1 is SGHTA and CDR2 is FQGNSA in the germline V gene. The CDR3 length is 15 residues. The CDR3 protein is CASIERSGSYNEQFF. The CDR3 DNA sequence: TGTGCCAGCATCGAACGGTCGGGCTCCTACAATGAGCAGTTCTTC.

The rearrangement links TRBV7-9 to TRBJ1-2; unclear D gene. CDR1 SEHNR and CDR2 FQNEAQ come from the germline V gene (reference sequence). The length of the CDR3 is 14 residues. Trimming took off 0 bases at V and 4 bases at J, with 9 bases between the two ends. CDR3 coding DNA: TGTGCCAGCAGCTTAGCAGGGCTCGTCTATGGCTACACCTTC. Its translation is CASSLAGLVYGYTF.

The gene calls are TRBV19 and TRBJ1-6, with D possibly TRBD1 on 6 matching bases. V was cut by 3 bases and J by 9 bases, with 21 bases left in between. Germline CDR1 is LNHDA and CDR2 is SQIVND (reference sequence). The CDR3 runs 17 residues. This chain's CDR3 is CASSIVQIGGGSSPLHF. CDR3 DNA: TGTGCCAGTAGTATCGTTCAAATTGGGGGGGGCAGTTCACCCCTCCACTTT.

This clone showed up just once. This chain uses TRBV7-2 with TRBJ2-3; 7 positions match TRBD1. Germline trimming cut 1 base from V and 0 bases from J; bases unmatched to any gene: 13. This CDR3 comprises 19 residues. Germline V gives CDR1 SGHTA, CDR2 FQGNSA. The CDR3 sequence: CASSLVALGTVSSTDTQYF. The CDR3 DNA reads as TGTGCCAGCAGCTTAGTCGCGCTCGGGACAGTCTCTAGCACAGATACGCAGTATTTT.

V usage is TRBV27 and J usage is TRBJ2-5, with D possibly matching TRBD1 (7 bases). Trimming took off 4 bases at V and 5 bases at J, with 14 bases between the two ends. CDR1 and CDR2 from the germline V gene are MNHEY and SMNVEV (reference sequence). The CDR3 extends over 14 amino acids. The CDR3 region is CASSSPRDSETQYF. In DNA, the CDR3 is TGTGCCAGCAGTTCACCGCGGGACAGTGAGACCCAGTACTTC.

V and J are TRBV6-1 and TRBJ1-2; D unclear. Germline CDR1 reads MNHNS; CDR2 reads SASEGT. The CDR3 is 11 amino acids. V lost 1 base and J 13 bases, leaving 10 bases between the germline ends. For the CDR3, the DNA is TGTGCCAGCAGTGAAGGGGCCCGGCGCACCTTC. The encoded protein is CASSEGARRTF.

CDR3 protein: CASSFGRSDTGELFF. Here the CDR3 DNA reads TGTGCCAGCAGCTTCGGTAGGAGCGACACCGGGGAGCTGTTTTTT. This chain joins TRBV7-8 and TRBJ2-2; no clear D. V was shortened by 3 bases and J by 3 bases, with 11 bases between the two germline ends. CDR3 length: 15 amino acids. The germline CDR1 and CDR2 sequences are SGHVS and FQNEAQ.

The chain employs TRBV29-1 and TRBJ1-5, with 10 nucleotides matching TRBD1. This CDR3 is 14 amino acids long. Germline trimming cut 6 bases from V and 6 bases from J; bases unmatched to any gene: 8. The germline CDR1 and CDR2 sequences are SQVTM and ANQGSEA. CDR3 amino acids: CSVGGTGVGQPQHF. The CDR3 DNA is TGCAGCGTGGGCGGGACAGGGGTAGGTCAGCCCCAGCATTTT.

The chain uses TRBV6-5 and TRBJ2-3, with D possibly matching TRBD2 (6 bases). The V and J ends lost 6 bases and 4 bases respectively, with 14 bases between them. The germline V gene encodes CDR1 MNHEY and CDR2 SVGAGI. This CDR3 is 14 amino acids long. CDR3 residues: CASRASLAPDTQYF. CDR3 DNA: TGTGCCAGCAGAGCGTCACTAGCCCCAGATACGCAGTATTTT.

This chain connects TRBV18 to TRBJ1-6; 11 bases map to TRBD1. The CDR3 consists of 18 residues. V shed 3 bases, J shed 0 bases, and the junction held 4 bases outside the gene matches. From germline, CDR1 is KGHSH and CDR2 LQKENI. The CDR3 DNA reads TGTGCCAGCTCACCTTGGGACAGGGGGAACTCCTATAATTCACCCCTCCACTTT. Translation gives CASSPWDRGNSYNSPLHF.

This chain joins TRBV30 and TRBJ2-4; 13 bases fit TRBD2. Germline loops: CDR1 GTSNPN, CDR2 SVGIG (reference sequence). This CDR3 has 16 amino acids. V shed 3 bases, J shed 8 bases, and the junction held 10 bases outside the gene matches. CDR3 sequence reads: CAWSAGTSGVVDIQYF. CDR3 DNA sequence: TGTGCCTGGAGCGCCGGGACTAGCGGGGTCGTAGACATTCAGTACTTC.

This clone was observed a single time. The CDR3: CASSEVRAGGHNEQFF. CDR3 DNA: TGTGCCAGCAGTGAAGTACGAGCGGGAGGGCACAATGAGCAGTTCTTC. The rearrangement uses TRBV6-1 and TRBJ2-1; TRBD2 aligns across 10 bases. CDR3 size: 16 residues. V lost 1 base and J lost 5; bases outside the gene matches: 5. Germline CDR1 MNHNS, CDR2 SASEGT.

This chain connects TRBV6-6 to TRBJ1-3; no definite D call. Trimming removed 5 bases from V and 7 bases from J, with 18 bases in between. Germline CDR1 and CDR2: MNHNY and SVGAGI (reference sequence). The CDR3 sequence is 15 residues long. The CDR3 region has the DNA TGTGCCAGCAGTCCCTCAGGTTATTACTCCAACACCATATATTTT. Translating it yields CASSPSGYYSNTIYF.

CDR3 loop: CASGLVVGTGSNSPLHF. CDR3 DNA: TGTGCTAGTGGTTTGGTAGTCGGGACAGGGAGCAATTCACCCCTCCACTTT. The chain recombines TRBV12-5 with TRBJ1-6, with 9 nucleotides matching TRBD1. Germline V gene sequence: CDR1 LGHNT, CDR2 FRNRAP. The CDR3 has 17 residues. Germline trimming cut 0 bases from V and 7 bases from J; bases unmatched to any gene: 7.

The chain joins TRBV6-6 to TRBJ1-1; TRBD1 might be the D (5 bases). V was clipped by 5 bases and J by 8 bases, with 9 bases between them. The CDR3 runs 11 residues. CDR1 and CDR2 from the germline V gene are MNHNY and SVGAGI (reference sequence). The CDR3, as DNA: TGTGCCAGCAGTCACGGGGGAGAAGCTTTCTTT. It yields the protein CASSHGGEAFF.

The chain combines TRBV9 with TRBJ2-3; D is perhaps TRBD1 or TRBD2 (5 bases each). The germline V gene has CDR1 SGDLS and CDR2 YYNGEE. V lost 4 bases and J 2 bases, leaving 11 bases between the germline ends. This CDR3 comprises 14 residues. The CDR3 sequence: CASSPLGPTDTQYF. CDR3 DNA sequence: TGTGCCAGCAGCCCCCTGGGACCCACAGATACGCAGTATTTT.

For this clone: The sample holds other DNA sequences that translate to the same CDR3. This chain uses TRBV30 with TRBJ2-5; TRBD2 matches 12 bases. Germline CDR1 and CDR2: GTSNPN and SVGIG (reference sequence). The ends lost 3 bases at V and 5 bases at J; junction bases unmatched: 4. CDR3 length equals 14 residues. The CDR3 loop is CAWSALAGGETQYF. CDR3 coding DNA: TGTGCCTGGAGCGCCCTAGCGGGAGGGGAGACCCAGTACTTC.

The chain couples TRBV6-1 to TRBJ1-3, with TRBD1 identical over 7 bases. Trimming cost V 3 bases and J 0 bases; bases outside gene matches: 8. Germline V CDR1 and CDR2: MNHNS, SASEGT. This CDR3 has 17 amino acids. The CDR3, as DNA: TGTGCCAGCAGTGACAGGGGGAGAGGGAACTCTGGAAACACCATATATTTT. Its protein is CASSDRGRGNSGNTIYF.

In its sample, this clone was seen once. CDR3 protein: CASSSSKWLPGQGYEQYF. The CDR3 coding sequence is TGTGCCAGCAGCTCCTCAAAGTGGCTGCCGGGACAGGGCTACGAGCAGTACTTC. The V gene is TRBV5-4, the J gene TRBJ2-7; 9 bases map to TRBD1. The trim removed 3 bases at V and 3 bases at J, leaving 16 bases unmatched. The CDR3 contains 18 residues. Germline assignment: CDR1 SGHNT and CDR2 YYREEE (reference sequence).

The chain is built from TRBV6-1 and TRBJ2-5; 8 positions agree with TRBD2. CDR1 MNHNS and CDR2 SASEGT come from the germline V gene. The CDR3 runs to 13 residues. V was pared by 6 bases and J by 5 bases, with 5 bases of the junction left unmatched. The CDR3 DNA follows: TGTGCCAGCAGCCGGGAGGGTTGGGAGACCCAGTACTTC. Translating gives CASSREGWETQYF.